The 32 T cell receptor beta chains in this list originate from one sample, sequenced in a study of beta chain features in type 1 diabetes. Notes on the study in general: Type 1 diabetes patients had TCRB CDR3s that were shorter (moderately but significantly so) in all four CD4+ subsets.

Their antigens remain unidentified. Every bit of the isolated RNA underwent reverse transcription, so sequencing read expressed TCRB transcripts. Method: immunoSEQ multiplex PCR; TCRdb's copy keeps in-frame clones and lacks some. The table has 500,000 to 850,000 clones, more than 13% seen once. Input material: naive CD4+ T cells from blood. All receptors derive from a man younger than 35 with type 1 diabetes.

The chain employs TRBV25-1 and TRBJ1-1, with D maybe TRBD1 (5 bases). The V gene's germline CDR1 is MGHDK and CDR2 SYGVNS. The CDR3 sequence is 15 residues long. V was pared by 7 bases and J by 5 bases, with 20 bases between. The CDR3 region has the DNA TGTGCCAGCACCAGAATAGGGGCAGGGAATACTGAAGCTTTCTTT. Encoded protein: CASTRIGAGNTEAFF.

The chain is built from TRBV1 and TRBJ2-2; the D call in the table, TRBD2, was not verified against the DNA. TRBV1 is a listed pseudogene. The CDR3 is 17 residues long. The chain's CDR3 is CTSSQGPSGRNTGELFF. The CDR3 nucleotides read TGCACCAGCAGCCAAGGTCCAAGCGGGAGGAACACCGGGGAGCTGTTTTTT.

Of note for this clone: The sample carries other DNA sequences with the same CDR3. This rearrangement joins TRBV6-4 to TRBJ1-1; perhaps TRBD1 as D (5 bases). The CDR3 has 13 amino acids. Per germline, CDR1 MRHNA and CDR2 SNTAGT. Deletions cut 4 bases from V and 4 bases from J, with 10 bases between. The DNA for the CDR3 is TGTGCCAGCAGTGCCCAGGGCAGCACTGAAGCTTTCTTT. Translating it yields CASSAQGSTEAFF.

The chain uses TRBV5-4 and TRBJ2-5; TRBD2 matches 11 bases. Unmatched junction bases numbered 4, after V lost 5 bases and J lost 7 bases. From germline, CDR1 is SGHNT and CDR2 YYREEE (reference sequence). The CDR3 is 13 amino acids. The CDR3 reads CASSTSGSWTQYF. CDR3 coding DNA: TGTGCCAGCAGTACTAGCGGGAGTTGGACCCAGTACTTC.

The chain links TRBV7-2 to TRBJ2-1; D possibly corresponds to TRBD1 (6 bases). V was pared by 6 bases and J by 9 bases, with 9 bases between. Germline V gene data show CDR1 as SGHTA and CDR2 as FQGNSA. This CDR3 has 11 amino acids. This CDR3 is CASSQGSEQFF. The DNA for the CDR3 is TGTGCCAGCAGTCAGGGGAGTGAGCAGTTCTTC.

This clone was found a few times. This sequence joins TRBV4-1 and TRBJ1-3; D unresolved. Germline lookup yields CDR1 MGHRA and CDR2 YSYEKL. Deletions cut 0 bases from V and 3 bases from J, with 3 bases between. The CDR3 runs to 13 residues. CDR3 sequence: CASSQDLGNTIYF. CDR3 in DNA: TGCGCCAGCAGCCAAGACCTTGGAAACACCATATATTTT.

The CDR3 DNA is TGTGCCAGCAGTGAATATAGGGACTCCCTGAGGGGCTACACCTTC. Translated: CASSEYRDSLRGYTF. This chain uses TRBV25-1 with TRBJ1-2, with a possible D match to TRBD1 (5 bases). This CDR3 is 15 amino acids long. The germline gives CDR1 MGHDK, CDR2 SYGVNS. Deletions cut 0 bases from V and 8 bases from J, with 16 bases between.

This clone was counted a few times. The chain joins TRBV5-6 to TRBJ1-2; D is undetermined. V was cut by 6 bases and J by 8 bases, with 17 bases left in between. This CDR3 spans 13 amino acids. Germline CDR1 reads SGHDT; CDR2 reads YYEEEE. CDR3 protein: CASTPSRARGYTF. The CDR3 nucleotides are TGTGCCAGCACCCCCTCCCGGGCGAGAGGCTACACCTTC.

This chain uses TRBV7-2 with TRBJ1-5; a weak D match, TRBD1 (5 bases). Per the germline V gene, CDR1 is SGHTA and CDR2 is FQGNSA. Trimming removed 5 bases from V and 3 bases from J, with 14 bases in between. CDR3 length: 15 amino acids. This CDR3 is CASSRGIGSNQPQHF. The CDR3 DNA follows: TGTGCCAGCAGCCGGGGCATTGGATCCAATCAGCCCCAGCATTTT.

The chain carries TRBV18 and TRBJ2-4, with D possibly being TRBD1 (6 bases). Germline V gene lookup returns CDR1 KGHSH and CDR2 LQKENI. The V end lost 3 bases, the J end lost 7 bases, and 16 bases lay between the germline ends. The CDR3 is made up of 15 amino acids. Here the CDR3 reads CASSPLQTGSNIQYF. CDR3 coding DNA: TGTGCCAGCTCACCCTTACAAACAGGGTCTAACATTCAGTACTTC.

V and J are TRBV7-9 and TRBJ2-3, with no clear D. The CDR3 consists of 15 residues. Per germline, CDR1 SEHNR and CDR2 FQNEAQ (reference sequence). Trimming shortened V by 3 bases and J by 5 bases, and 15 bases separated the two germline ends. CDR3: CASSFLQALIDTQYF. Written as DNA, the CDR3 is TGTGCCAGCAGCTTCCTCCAGGCATTAATAGATACGCAGTATTTT.

V is TRBV28 and J is TRBJ2-2; 8 positions match TRBD2. With 5 bases clipped from V and 6 bases from J, the junction kept 8 bases outside the gene matches. The CDR3 spans 15 residues. From germline, CDR1 is MDHEN and CDR2 SYDVKM. This CDR3 is CASSRSGGFSGELFF. Here the CDR3 DNA reads TGTGCCAGCAGTCGCAGCGGGGGATTTTCCGGGGAGCTGTTTTTT.

The V call is TRBV30, the J call TRBJ1-4; a possible D gene is TRBD1 (5 bases). V gave up 2 bases and J gave up 8 bases, with 15 bases separating them. CDR1 and CDR2 (germline): GTSNPN, SVGIG (reference sequence). The CDR3 extends over 14 amino acids. The CDR3: CAWSQAGSREKLFF. The CDR3 DNA reads TGTGCCTGGAGTCAGGCAGGGAGTCGAGAAAAACTGTTTTTT.

V gene TRBV7-9 combines with J gene TRBJ2-3, with 10 nucleotides matching TRBD2. The junction had 5 bases not matched to a gene; V was cut back by 3 bases and J by 5 bases. Germline V gene lookup returns CDR1 SEHNR and CDR2 FQNEAQ (reference sequence). The length of the CDR3 is 15 residues. The CDR3 nucleotides are TGTGCCAGCAGCTTTTTAGCGGGGGGCCGAGATACGCAGTATTTT. Its translation: CASSFLAGGRDTQYF.

This clone has more than one count but fewer than ten. V is TRBV7-3 and J is TRBJ2-2; possible D gene TRBD1, 6 bases. Germline V gene data show CDR1 as SGHTA and CDR2 as FQGTGA. CDR3 length: 13 amino acids. Trimming shortened V by 4 bases and J by 6 bases, and 9 bases separated the two germline ends. CDR3 bases: TGTGCCAGCAGCTCCTGGACAGCCGGGGAGCTGTTTTTT. Amino acid sequence: CASSSWTAGELFF.

This clone was seen a few times. This sequence joins TRBV13 and TRBJ2-3; no reliable D call. V lost 2 bases and J 2 bases, leaving 2 bases between the germline ends. Germline V gives CDR1 PRHDT, CDR2 FYEKMQ (reference sequence). The CDR3 is 12 residues long. This CDR3 is CASSLYTDTQYF. CDR3 bases: TGTGCCAGCAGCTTATACACAGATACGCAGTATTTT.

The rearrangement uses TRBV7-9 and TRBJ1-2, with D perhaps TRBD1 (6 bases). The CDR3 spans 14 residues. The ends were cut back, 3 bases at V and 7 bases at J, with 15 bases in the middle. Germline V lookup: CDR1 SEHNR, CDR2 FQNEAQ (reference sequence). DNA for the CDR3: TGTGCCAGCAGCTTCGGACAGCACCGTGGTGGCTACACCTTC. It translates to CASSFGQHRGGYTF.

This clone was recorded a few times. The chain has TRBV30 and TRBJ1-1; D is perhaps TRBD1 (6 bases). The CDR3 extends over 14 amino acids. Germline V gene lookup returns CDR1 GTSNPN and CDR2 SVGIG (reference sequence). Trimming took 4 bases from V and 2 from J, leaving 14 bases between them. The CDR3 DNA reads as TGTGCCTGGACCCTAGGGGGGGCCAACACTGAAGCTTTCTTT. Its translation is CAWTLGGANTEAFF.

This clone has only a few counts. V gene TRBV10-3 combines with J gene TRBJ2-3; D gene ambiguous. The CDR3 sequence is 15 residues long. Germline V CDR1 and CDR2: ENHRY, SYGVKD. The V end was cut by 2 bases, the J end by 2 bases, with 11 bases between. CDR3 coding DNA: TGTGCCATCAGTGAGATGACACCTCTCACAGATACGCAGTATTTT. This gives the protein CAISEMTPLTDTQYF.

The chain couples TRBV15 to TRBJ2-2, with a tentative D call TRBD2 (6 bases). The CDR3 covers 14 residues. CDR1 and CDR2 from the germline V gene are LNHNV and YYDKDF (reference sequence). Trimming pared 6 bases from V and 8 bases from J, leaving 16 bases between. The CDR3 DNA reads TGTGCCACCAGTATCCAGCGGGCGTCGGGGGAGCTGTTTTTT. Its translation: CATSIQRASGELFF.

The CDR3 here is CATSRGQQETQYF. The CDR3 nucleotides are TGTGCCACCAGCAGGGGACAGCAAGAGACCCAGTACTTC. This chain links TRBV15 with TRBJ2-5, with TRBD1 matching over 7 bases. Germline CDR1 reads LNHNV; CDR2 reads YYDKDF (reference sequence). J gave up 2 bases and V 3 bases, and 0 bases lay outside the gene matches. This CDR3 is 13 amino acids long.

The chain couples TRBV18 to TRBJ1-4; D may be TRBD1 (5 bases). The CDR3 extends over 15 amino acids. Germline V gene lookup returns CDR1 KGHSH and CDR2 LQKENI. The V and J ends lost 4 bases and 8 bases respectively, with 17 bases between them. In DNA form, the CDR3 reads TGTGCCAGCTCACAGTCCCCGGCGACAGCCGAAAAACTGTTTTTT. Its translation: CASSQSPATAEKLFF.

The gene calls are TRBV5-1 and TRBJ2-7; the D gene is possibly TRBD1 (6 bases). This CDR3 region has 13 residues. The V gene lost 6 bases and the J gene lost 0 bases, with 10 bases spanning the gap. Germline CDR1 and CDR2: SGHRS and YFSETQ. CDR3 residues: CASNPDSSYEQYF. In nucleotides, the CDR3 is TGCGCCAGCAATCCGGACAGCTCCTACGAGCAGTACTTC.

The chain combines TRBV7-2 with TRBJ2-1, with D unclear. Germline CDR1 SGHTA, CDR2 FQGNSA. There are 14 residues in the CDR3. V lost 5 bases and J lost 3, with 11 bases in between. The CDR3 loop reads CASSAPPLYNEQFF. The CDR3 DNA follows: TGTGCCAGCAGCGCTCCTCCCCTCTACAATGAGCAGTTCTTC.

A few counts support this clone. The genes are TRBV29-1 and TRBJ2-7; D possibly corresponds to TRBD1 (6 bases). Germline loops: CDR1 SQVTM, CDR2 ANQGSEA. The CDR3 length is 13 residues. V was clipped by 4 bases and J by 2 bases, with 12 bases between them. The CDR3 DNA is TGCAGCGTTGGGACAGACGCACCCTACGAGCAGTACTTC. Its translation: CSVGTDAPYEQYF.

This clone was seen more than once but under ten times. The chain links TRBV30 to TRBJ2-1, with D unclear. Germline CDR1 GTSNPN, CDR2 SVGIG (reference sequence). CDR3 length: 11 amino acids. The V and J ends lost 3 bases and 6 bases respectively, with 6 bases between them. CDR3 amino acids: CAWSHFNEQFF. The DNA for the CDR3 is TGTGCCTGGAGCCATTTCAATGAGCAGTTCTTC.

The chain joins TRBV7-9 to TRBJ2-7; the match to TRBD2 covers 8 bases. This CDR3 comprises 15 residues. Looked up from germline, CDR1 is SEHNR and CDR2 is FQNEAQ (reference sequence). Losses at the gene ends were 3 bases for V and 2 bases for J; bases not matched to a gene: 6. This CDR3 reads CASSFLAGATYEQYF. The CDR3 DNA is TGTGCCAGCAGCTTTCTAGCGGGCGCAACCTACGAGCAGTACTTC.

The rearrangement links TRBV4-2 to TRBJ2-3; TRBD2 agrees at 13 bases. V was clipped by 0 bases and J by 7 bases; unmatched bases: 10. Germline values: CDR1 LGHNA, CDR2 YNFKEQ. The CDR3 runs 18 residues. CDR3 region: CASSQEWGTSGAGHTQYF. The CDR3 bases are TGTGCCAGCAGCCAAGAGTGGGGGACTAGCGGGGCAGGCCATACGCAGTATTTT.

This clone was seen a handful of times. The chain has TRBV7-2 and TRBJ1-2, with a possible D match to TRBD1 (5 bases). Germline CDR1 and CDR2: SGHTA and FQGNSA. V was cut by 5 bases and J by 4 bases, with 8 bases left in between. This CDR3 comprises 12 residues. CDR3 residues: CASSTGTYGYTF. The CDR3 DNA is TGTGCCAGCAGCACTGGGACCTATGGCTACACCTTC.

The chain recombines TRBV5-4 with TRBJ2-5, with 7 positions matching TRBD1. The CDR3 runs to 16 residues. The V segment lost 4 bases and the J segment 4 bases; nucleotides outside the gene matches: 13. CDR1 is SGHNT and CDR2 is YYREEE in the germline V gene (reference sequence). The CDR3 DNA reads TGTGCCAGCAGCGCGGAGACCACGGCAGGGGGAGAGACCCAGTACTTC. Protein sequence: CASSAETTAGGETQYF.

This clone turned up a few times. The V gene is TRBV7-8, the J gene TRBJ2-7; weak D call: TRBD2 (6 bases). The germline V and J ends were trimmed by 5 bases and 0 bases, with 20 bases remaining between them. Germline V gives CDR1 SGHVS, CDR2 FQNEAQ. CDR3 length: 17 residues. The CDR3 here is CASSLRPSSANSYEQYF. CDR3 nucleotide sequence: TGTGCCAGCAGCCTTAGGCCCTCTAGCGCAAACTCCTACGAGCAGTACTTC.

The chain couples TRBV21-1 to TRBJ1-4; the tabulated D call, TRBD1, remains unverified against the DNA. TRBV21-1 is given as a pseudogene. CDR3 size: 16 residues. The CDR3: CASSNRDRDGGEKLFF. CDR3 DNA: TGTGCCAGCAGCAACCGGGACAGGGACGGGGGTGAAAAACTGTTTTTT.